Here is one T cell receptor (beta chain) with its context. It lacks a known antigen. Per-base quality was not reported, and no clone a single base away is much larger than it. For sequencing, an Illumina HiSeq 1500 was employed. Using fastp at Q25 and MiXCR, TCRdb reprocessed the public reads and kept productive beta chains. Rows merge per CDR3 protein into single entries with the most common DNA and genes. A total of around 570,000 distinct CDR3 sequences appear in this sample, almost 40% of them only once. 48% of the sample is in the top ten clones. The sample comes from a study of T cell repertoires in cytomegalovirus infection (dated by TCRdb to the late 2010s). A note on the overall study: Alongside well-studied HLA-B-restricted epitopes, the peptide stimulations were aimed at recently identified HLA-C-restricted CMV epitopes, whose presentation resists viral immunomodulation. Because public TCR beta signatures pointed to carriage of CMV infection together with the matching HLA type, the HLA type of each donor mattered for the analysis. Beyond this particular receptor, the publication reports: In both this cohort and an independent cohort of some 370 donors, the cumulative frequency of public TCR beta family members distinguished carriers of CMV infection plus the relevant HLA type. The ex vivo response was dominated by HLA-C-restricted CMV-specific TCR beta clonotypes, which also provided the single most frequent clonotype in two of eight donors.

The treatment or condition label, as the study defines it: in vitro stimulation with specific CMV peptide epitopes to enrich CMV-specific T cells. At the junction V is shortened by 0 bases and J by 1 base; bases outside the gene matches: 6. As encoded in the germline V gene (reference sequence), CDR1 is MNHNY while CDR2 is SVGAGI. The CDR3, cysteine through phenylalanine, is 17 amino acids long. Kept here is only the CDR3 DNA, which spans 51 bases and is read in frame from base 1. Recombination linked TRBV6-6 to TRBJ2-1; 7 central bases correspond to TRBD2. The origin of this receptor is a human donor in good health (CMV status not recorded). Some clones in this sample may be carry-over from other donors' samples. The sample here was cultured PBMCs, taken from culture after CMV antigen stimulation. In nucleotide form, the sequence is TGTGCCAGCAGTTACTCGACCGGGACTACGTCCTACAATGAGCAGTTCTTC. Translated, this gives CASSYSTGTTSYNEQFF.